This T cell receptor (beta chain) is from a study of OX40 agonist ivuxolimab in advanced cancers. Overall study context: Two patients with cutaneous melanoma and one with hepatocellular carcinoma, three in total, showed partial responses.

Profiling relied on immunoSEQ multiplex PCR, and the TCRdb table lists in-frame clones only, not all of them. The sample consists of approximately 30,000 clones, about 88% of them appearing once. This CDR3 is built from 11 residues. Germline V lookup: CDR1 GTSNPN, CDR2 SVGIG (reference sequence). Trimming took off 3 bases at V and 8 bases at J, with 10 bases between the two ends. Study-level findings and limits: There was clonal expansion of CD4+ and CD8+ blood T cells by week 6 at 0.1 to 3.0 mg/kg. Expanded clones tended on average to be more numerous among CD8+ T cells than CD4+.

Points on this clone: Its antigen is currently unknown.

The chain carries TRBV30 and TRBJ1-1, with a tentative D call TRBD1 (6 bases). The receptor was derived from an adult with an advanced solid tumor such as melanoma, head and neck, liver or kidney cancer. The sample consisted of CD4+ or CD8+ T cells sorted from blood, taken in a trial of the OX40 agonist ivuxolimab. CDR3 nucleotides: TGTGCCTGGAGATGGGGGGCCGAAGCTTTCTTT. Translating gives CAWRWGAEAFF.